These T cell receptor beta chains were read from a single sample in a study of blood T cell repertoires in COVID-19. Profiled with immunoSEQ multiplex PCR; TCRdb holds only in-frame clones, not every one. The sample has fewer than 350,000 clones, around 81% seen once. Sequencing input: peripheral blood. These TCRs come from a woman aged 55-70 years with active or convalescent COVID-19. CDR3s include the opening cysteine and the closing phenylalanine or tryptophan.

TRBJ1-5 TRBV2 CASSGGNQPQHF
TRBJ1-1 TRBV7-9 CASSLGLTEAFF
TRBJ2-3 TRBV6-2/TRBV6-3 CASSYGGGSTDTQYF
TRBJ2-6 TRBV19 CASSIRGPGANVLTF
TRBJ1-1 TRBV6-5 CASSQGHRNTEAFF
TRBJ2-5 TRBV7-2 CASSLLQGHQETQYF
TRBJ2-1 TRBV18 CASSPPKIAGAVYNEQFF
TRBJ1-5 TRBV19 CASSIGQGNQPQHF
TRBJ2-1 TRBV7-3 CASSLTGGADEQFF
TRBJ2-7 TRBV4-3 CASSQTSGSSYEQYF
TRBJ2-1 TRBV5-1 CASSPTSGGANEQFF
TRBJ1-2 TRBV19 CASRTEQGGGYTF
TRBJ1-4 TRBV9 CASSVAGGANEKLFF
TRBJ1-1 TRBV19 CASSVTGVDHTEAFF
TRBJ2-7 TRBV6-5 CASSAHTEDEQYF